The sequence of this T cell receptor (beta chain) was determined in a study of long-term antiretroviral therapy in people with HIV. Study-wide findings and caveats: Controls had broader CDR3 length ranges than HIV repertoires did.

This clone was detected once. The antigen is not known. Roughly 0.85-10 million cryopreserved PBMC were held in samples before DNA extraction. Looked up from germline, CDR1 is ENHRY and CDR2 is SYGVKD. Trimming left V 6 bases short and J 5 bases short, with 10 bases between. CDR3 length equals 12 residues. immunoSEQ v3.0 was run at survey level. Here immunoSEQ multiplex PCR was the method, and the copy in TCRdb shows in-frame clones only, minus some. Of fewer than 40,000 clones in the sample, approximately 89% were seen once. The chain carries TRBV10-3 and TRBJ2-5, with D possibly being TRBD2 (5 bases). The receptor was derived from a woman in her fifties or sixties with HIV. Sequencing was performed on unsorted PBMCs, taken 3.1 years after starting antiretroviral therapy. The CDR3 protein is CAISSSSETQYF. As DNA, the CDR3 is TGTGCCATCAGCTCTAGCAGTGAGACCCAGTACTTC.